This TCR beta chain was profiled in a study of OX40 agonist ivuxolimab in advanced cancers. As for the study in general: A history of anti-PD-1, anti-PD-L1 or anti-CTLA-4 therapy was acceptable, and 30% to 45% had some. General study findings and limits: The CD4+ and CD8+ T cells in the blood had expanded clonally by week 6 at 0.1 to 3.0 mg/kg. Expanded clones belonging to CD8+ T cells outnumbered, on average, those of CD4+.

This CDR3 comprises 13 residues. Germline CDR1 LNHDA, CDR2 SQIVND (reference sequence). V was clipped by 3 bases and J by 8 bases, with 11 bases between them. Of note for this clone: Antigen specificity is unknown.

The assay was immunoSEQ multiplex PCR, and TCRdb's table has in-frame clones only and misses some. The repertoire has more than 55,000 clones, more than 80% of them found once; the top ten carry roughly 1.2%. The TCR sequence derives from an adult with an advanced solid tumor such as melanoma, head and neck, liver or kidney cancer. The rearrangement links TRBV19 to TRBJ2-4, with D possibly being TRBD1 (7 bases). This sample comprised CD4+ or CD8+ T cells sorted from blood, obtained in a trial of the OX40 agonist ivuxolimab. CDR3 DNA: TGTGCCAGTAGTATGGGCAGGGGGGACATTCAGTACTTC. This gives the protein CASSMGRGDIQYF.